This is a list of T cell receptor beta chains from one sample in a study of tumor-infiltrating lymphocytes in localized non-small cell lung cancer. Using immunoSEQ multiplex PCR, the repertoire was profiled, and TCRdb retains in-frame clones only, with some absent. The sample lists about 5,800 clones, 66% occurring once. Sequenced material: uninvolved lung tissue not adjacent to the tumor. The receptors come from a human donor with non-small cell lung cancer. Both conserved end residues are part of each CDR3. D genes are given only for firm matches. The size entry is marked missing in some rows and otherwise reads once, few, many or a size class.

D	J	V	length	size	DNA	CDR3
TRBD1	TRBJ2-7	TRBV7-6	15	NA	TGTGCCAGCAGCTCACCGGGACAGGGCTCCTACGAGCAGTACTTC	CASSSPGQGSYEQYF
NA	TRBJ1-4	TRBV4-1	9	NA	TGCGCCAGCCCTGGGGGAGATCCTTTT	CASPGGDPF
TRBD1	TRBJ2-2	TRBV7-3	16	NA	TGTGCCAGCAGCTCAGGTCGGACAGGGGGCTCCGGGGAGCTGTTTTTT	CASSSGRTGGSGELFF
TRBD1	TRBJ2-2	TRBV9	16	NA	TGTGCCAGCAGCGTAGCAGGGACAGGGTACACCGGGGAGCTGTTTTTT	CASSVAGTGYTGELFF
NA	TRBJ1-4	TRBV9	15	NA	TGTGCCAGCAGCCCACGAGTTGGGACTAATGAAAAACTGTTTTTT	CASSPRVGTNEKLFF
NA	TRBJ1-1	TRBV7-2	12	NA	TGTGCCAGCAGCTTAGAACCCTGGGAAGCTTTCTTT	CASSLEPWEAFF
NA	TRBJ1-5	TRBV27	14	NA	TGTGCCAGCAGTCCCAGTTCCAGGGCTCAGCCCCAGCATTTT	CASSPSSRAQPQHF
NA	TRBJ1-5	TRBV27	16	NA	TGTGCCAGCAGTTCCGCCGGACAGAATAGCAATCAGCCCCAGCATTTT	CASSSAGQNSNQPQHF
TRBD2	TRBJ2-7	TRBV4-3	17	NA	TGCGCCAGCAGCCAAGAGATTACGACTAGCGGATCCTACGAGCAGTACTTC	CASSQEITTSGSYEQYF
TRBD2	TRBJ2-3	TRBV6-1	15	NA	TGTGCCAGCAGTGGACTAGCGGGAGCCACAGATACGCAGTATTTT	CASSGLAGATDTQYF
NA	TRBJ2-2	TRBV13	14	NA	TGTGCCAGCAGCTTTCGACAGAACACCGGGGAGCTGTTTTTT	CASSFRQNTGELFF
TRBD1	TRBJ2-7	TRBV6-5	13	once	TGTGCCAGCAGTCTCGGACAGGGTAGCGAGCAGTACTTC	CASSLGQGSEQYF
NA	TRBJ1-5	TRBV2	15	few	TGTGCCAGCAGCGAACAGAGGGTCAGCAATCAGCCCCAGCATTTT	CASSEQRVSNQPQHF
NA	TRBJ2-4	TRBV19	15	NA	TGTGCCAGTAGTATAGGGACAGTAGCCAAAAACATTCAGTACTTC	CASSIGTVAKNIQYF
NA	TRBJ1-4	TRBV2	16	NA	TGTGCCAGCAGTGATTTATGGTCGGCAGGGAATGAAAAACTGTTTTTT	CASSDLWSAGNEKLFF
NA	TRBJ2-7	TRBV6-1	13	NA	TGTGCCAGCAGTGAAGCCGAGTACAACGAGCAGTACTTC	CASSEAEYNEQYF
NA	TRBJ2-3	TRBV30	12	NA	TGTGCCTGGAGTCTGCCCGGGGGTACGCAGTATTTT	CAWSLPGGTQYF
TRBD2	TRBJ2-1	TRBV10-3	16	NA	TGTGCCATCAGTGAGTCGATGGCGGGAGGGCACAATGAGCAGTTCTTC	CAISESMAGGHNEQFF